The present entry profiles one TCR beta chain with its context. The entry originates in a study of CD8 T cells in Susac syndrome. Deletions cut 5 bases from V and 2 bases from J, with 7 bases between. CDR3 size: 13 residues. Germline CDR1 KGHSH, CDR2 LQKENI. Control patients had untreated stable or active relapsing-remitting multiple sclerosis by revised McDonald criteria. The RNA input was about 0.45 to 1 ug, and it was reverse transcribed with random hexamers. TCR beta CDR3 was amplified by immunoSEQ multiplex PCR. This amplification extended across 54 Vbeta and 13 Jbeta segments. From the immunoSEQ multiplex PCR reads, TCRdb called clonotypes with MiXCR, one entry per CDR3 protein. The data show approximately 230,000 distinct CDR3 sequences, with 85% to 95% seen just once and less than 0.075% held by the top ten.

Sequencing was performed on CD4+ T cells from PBMCs. J is TRBJ1-3 and V is TRBV18; D gene unclear. The sequence came from a human donor with multiple sclerosis. Here the CDR3 reads CASSSGPGNTIYF. The CDR3 DNA sequence: TGTGCCAGCTCATCAGGACCTGGAAACACCATATATTTT.